This TCR beta chain appears in the sequencing data of a study of a mutant IDH1 vaccine in newly diagnosed glioma. Study information: Vaccine dosing followed radiotherapy by 4-6 weeks, or accompanied temozolomide cycles. Treated individuals were about 62% male and roughly 40% female, averaging about 37 years of age.

Whole-study results and caveats: Pseudoprogression looked unconnected to shifts in top peripheral T cell clonotypes.

Time point specified: week 23, last vaccination. What each vaccine dose contained was 300 ug of mutant IDH1 20-mer peptide, accompanied by topical imiquimod. Each astrocytoma in the donors was new, WHO grade 3 or 4, IDH1-mutant and ATRX-lost. Generated by immunoSEQ multiplex PCR, the TCRdb table keeps only in-frame clones and is missing some. The sample consists of tens of thousands of clones, about 75% of them appearing once. As to this clone: Its antigen is currently unknown.

Germline V gene data show CDR1 as LGHNA and CDR2 as YSLEER. Trimming pared 1 base from V and 0 bases from J, leaving 10 bases between. The CDR3 length is 17 residues. The chain couples TRBV4-3 to TRBJ2-6; D remains ambiguous. The specimen comprised PBMCs, sampled from a glioma patient whose treatment included an IDH1 peptide vaccine. The sequence derives from a man over 45 with glioma. The CDR3 DNA is TGCGCCAGCAGCCAAGGGGCAGACCGCTCTGGGGCCAACGTCCTGACTTTC. Protein sequence: CASSQGADRSGANVLTF.